These T cell receptor beta chains were read from a single sample in a study of T cells in Graves' hyperthyroidism and ophthalmopathy. Each CDR3 protein gets one entry after TCRdb re-called the multiplex PCR reads with MiXCR. Of approximately 210,000 distinct CDR3 sequences listed, roughly 15% were seen once; the top ten hold roughly 50%. Input material: blood. The source is a man in his forties or fifties with Graves' hyperthyroidism. Both conserved end residues are part of each CDR3. The order of the fields is J gene, V gene, D gene, clone size, CDR3 DNA, CDR3 protein. The D gene is left open where the match is weak. Expanded clones are given a class, and other clones once, few, many or no size at all.

J: TRBJ1-2
V: TRBV2
D: NA
size: many
DNA: TGTGCCAGCAGCCTTACTAAGGGGGAAGGCTATGGCTACACCTTC
CDR3: CASSLTKGEGYGYTF

J: TRBJ2-1
V: TRBV9
D: NA
size: many
DNA: TGTGCCAGCAGCGTAGTAACTACCCCCTACAATGAGCAGTTCTTC
CDR3: CASSVVTTPYNEQFF

J: TRBJ2-2
V: TRBV28
D: NA
size: once
DNA: TGTGCCAGCAGTTTAGGATACACCGGGGAGCTGTTTTTT
CDR3: CASSLGYTGELFF

J: TRBJ2-3
V: TRBV28
D: TRBD2
size: many
DNA: TGTGCCAGCAGTTACAGTCGGGAGGGCCAGATCATGGGAGATACGCAGTATTTT
CDR3: CASSYSREGQIMGDTQYF

J: TRBJ2-7
V: TRBV7-9
D: TRBD1
size: NA
DNA: TGTGCCAGCAGCTATATGGACAGGGGAGGTTACGAGCAGTACTTC
CDR3: CASSYMDRGGYEQYF

J: TRBJ1-4
V: TRBV6-2/TRBV6-3
D: TRBD1
size: NA
DNA: TGTGCCAGCATGCAGGGGGTGGGAAAACTGTTTTTT
CDR3: CASMQGVGKLFF

J: TRBJ2-7
V: TRBV12-3/TRBV12-4
D: NA
size: many
DNA: TGTGCCAGCAGTTTGGGCAACGAGCAGTACTTC
CDR3: CASSLGNEQYF

J: TRBJ1-5
V: TRBV28
D: NA
size: few
DNA: TGTGCCAGCAGTTCGAGTGGGGGGGCATTCGGTCAGCCCCAGCATTTT
CDR3: CASSSSGGAFGQPQHF

J: TRBJ2-2
V: TRBV12-5
D: NA
size: NA
DNA: TGTGCTAGTGGACCCGGGACGGCGAACACCGGGGAGCTGTTTTTT
CDR3: CASGPGTANTGELFF

J: TRBJ1-6
V: TRBV7-9
D: NA
size: many
DNA: TGTGCCAGCAGCCAAGATAATTCACCCCTCCACTTT
CDR3: CASSQDNSPLHF

J: TRBJ1-4
V: TRBV4-1
D: TRBD1
size: few
DNA: TGCGCCAGCAGCCAAGGAACCAGGGGGGGTGAAAAACTGTTTTTT
CDR3: CASSQGTRGGEKLFF

J: TRBJ2-5
V: TRBV27
D: NA
size: many
DNA: TGTGCCAGCAGTTTTGGGAGTCTCCCCCAAGAGACCCAGTACTTC
CDR3: CASSFGSLPQETQYF

J: TRBJ1-1
V: TRBV7-9
D: NA
size: many
DNA: TGTGCCAGCAGCTTTGGGGGGAGGGGAGCTTTCTTT
CDR3: CASSFGGRGAFF

J: TRBJ2-7
V: TRBV12-3/TRBV12-4
D: NA
size: many
DNA: TGTGCCAGCAGCTGGGGACGGACGTACGAGCAGTACTTC
CDR3: CASSWGRTYEQYF

J: TRBJ1-4
V: TRBV20-1
D: NA
size: NA
DNA: TGCAGTGCCAAGTCCCCTTTTAATGAAAAACTGTTTTTT
CDR3: CSAKSPFNEKLFF